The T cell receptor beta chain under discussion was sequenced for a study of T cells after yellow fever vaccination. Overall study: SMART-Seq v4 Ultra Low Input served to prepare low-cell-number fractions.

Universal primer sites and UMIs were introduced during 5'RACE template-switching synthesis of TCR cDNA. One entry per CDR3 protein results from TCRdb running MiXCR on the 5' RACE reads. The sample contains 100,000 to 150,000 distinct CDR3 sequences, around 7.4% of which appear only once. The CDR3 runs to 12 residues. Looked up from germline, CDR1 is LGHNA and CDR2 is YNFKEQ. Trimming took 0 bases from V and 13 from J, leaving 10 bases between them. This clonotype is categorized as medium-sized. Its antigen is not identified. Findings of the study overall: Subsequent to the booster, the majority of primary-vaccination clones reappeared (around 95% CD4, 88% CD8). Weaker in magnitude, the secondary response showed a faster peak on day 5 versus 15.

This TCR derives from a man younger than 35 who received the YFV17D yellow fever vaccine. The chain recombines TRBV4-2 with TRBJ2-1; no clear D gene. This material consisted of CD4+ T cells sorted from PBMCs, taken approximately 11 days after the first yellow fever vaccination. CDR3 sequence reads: CASSQDGRSQFF. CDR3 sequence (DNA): TGTGCCAGCAGCCAAGATGGGCGGAGTCAGTTCTTC.